This entry is about one T cell receptor beta chain. Its specificity is unknown. This sample was taken from a study of Tregs in tolerant kidney transplant recipients. Turning to the study itself: After more than five days with irradiated graft donor PBMCs, CFSE-labeled recipient PBMCs were FACS-sorted. Study-wide points: The small number of patients limits these findings pending further validation. Activated donor B cell expansion appeared to reveal the most relevant donor-specific TCRbeta repertoire. Biological reproducibility was not directly addressed in this study.

The V gene's germline CDR1 is SGHRS and CDR2 YFSETQ. This CDR3 has 11 amino acids. The V end was cut by 0 bases, the J end by 12 bases, with 7 bases between. Sequencing was performed with immunoSEQ multiplex PCR; in TCRdb, only in-frame clones are kept and a portion is missing. The table has 4,000 to 5,500 clones, approximately 40% seen once. This TCR derives from a human donor in good health. The sample comprised CD8+ T cells from blood cultured with allogeneic cells. The chain joins TRBV5-1 to TRBJ2-1; possible D gene TRBD1, 5 bases. In DNA, the CDR3 is TGCGCCAGCAGCTTGGGGGGCGGGCAGTTCTTC. Residues: CASSLGGGQFF.